The 26 T cell receptor beta chains below come from one sample, sequenced in a study of blood T cells in healthy people across ages. A sample-barcoded 5' primer and a J-beta primer mix were used in a second PCR of roughly 7 to 11 cycles. TCRdb itself ran the 5' RACE reads through MiXCR, one entry per CDR3 protein. The repertoire holds about 800,000 distinct CDR3 sequences, with 58% as singletons. Input material: blood. The receptors originated from a man younger than 45 in good health.

This clonotype showed up just once. The V and J genes are TRBV6-6 and TRBJ2-1; 7 bases match TRBD1. J gave up 4 bases and V 8 bases, and 5 bases lay outside the gene matches. The length of the CDR3 is 13 residues. Germline values: CDR1 MNHNY, CDR2 SVGAGI (reference sequence). The CDR3 region is CASQGQSYNEQFF. The CDR3 nucleotides read TGTGCCAGCCAGGGACAGTCGTACAATGAGCAGTTCTTC.

This chain connects TRBV6-2 or TRBV6-3 to TRBJ2-5; TRBD2 agrees at 10 bases. Germline values: CDR1 MNHEY, CDR2 SVGEGT. CDR3 length equals 16 residues. V lost 4 bases to trimming and J lost 5 bases; unmatched junction nucleotides: 10. DNA of the CDR3: TGTGCCAGCAGTTCCAGCGGGAGGGCCCTCGGGGAGACCCAGTACTTC. Translation: CASSSSGRALGETQYF.

In this sample, this clonotype turned up a few times. V usage is TRBV10-3 and J usage is TRBJ2-1; the match to TRBD2 covers 11 bases. V was pared by 11 bases and J by 3 bases, with 6 bases of the junction left unmatched. The CDR3 covers 14 residues. Germline-derived CDR1 and CDR2 are ENHRY and SYGVKD. CDR3: CAASTSGDYNEQFF. CDR3 DNA: TGTGCCGCATCGACTAGCGGGGACTACAATGAGCAGTTCTTC.

V usage is TRBV3-1 and J usage is TRBJ1-5; D unresolved. V was shortened by 0 bases and J by 0 bases, with 6 bases between the two germline ends. This CDR3 is 15 amino acids long. Germline CDR1 reads LGHDT; CDR2 reads YNNKEL (reference sequence). CDR3 sequence reads: CASSQDFGSNQPQHF. The CDR3 bases are TGTGCCAGCAGCCAAGATTTTGGTAGCAATCAGCCCCAGCATTTT. Variable domain in full (rest from reference TRBV3-1 and TRBJ1-5): DTAVSQTPKYLVTQMGNDKSIKCEQNLGHDTMYWYKQDSKKFLKIMFSYNNKELIINETVPNRFSPKSPDKAHLNLHINSLELGDSAVYFCASSQDFGSNQPQHFGDGTRLSIL.

V is TRBV5-1 and J is TRBJ1-2; D possibly corresponds to TRBD1 (6 bases). Germline loops: CDR1 SGHRS, CDR2 YFSETQ. The CDR3 contains 15 residues. Trimming took 4 bases from V and 5 from J, leaving 18 bases between them. The DNA of the CDR3 is TGCGCCAGCAGCCCAGGGGACACCGGGGTGTATGGCTACACCTTC. Residues: CASSPGDTGVYGYTF.

This chain uses TRBV6-6 with TRBJ2-7; 10 bases line up with TRBD1. Germline-derived CDR1 and CDR2 are MNHNY and SVGAGI (reference sequence). CDR3 length equals 14 residues. J lost 3 bases, V lost 4 bases, and 3 bases had no gene match. CDR3 in DNA: TGTGCCAGCAGTTGGGACAGGGGAGTCTACGAGCAGTACTTC. Encoded protein: CASSWDRGVYEQYF.

The chain carries TRBV20-1 and TRBJ2-5; no firm D call. The CDR3 has 13 amino acids. Deletions cut 0 bases from V and 7 bases from J, with 12 bases between. Germline lookup yields CDR1 DFQATT and CDR2 SNEGSKA (reference sequence). The CDR3 reads CSARDWSSVTQYF. DNA for the CDR3: TGCAGTGCTAGAGATTGGAGCTCCGTGACCCAGTACTTC.

The rearrangement joins TRBV20-1 to TRBJ2-4; the match to TRBD1 covers 9 bases. The assigned J gene may be wrong: the sequence end matches TRBJ2-7 better. The length of the CDR3 is 12 residues. Germline V CDR1 and CDR2: DFQATT, SNEGSKA (reference sequence). DNA of the CDR3: TGCAGTACGCCGGGACAGGGCTACGAGCAGTACTTC. Protein: CSTPGQGYEQYF.

This clonotype was observed at least ten times. V and J are TRBV7-2 and TRBJ2-7; possible D gene TRBD2, 5 bases. CDR1 is SGHTA, CDR2 FQGNSA, per germline. V gave up 5 bases and J gave up 3 bases, with 17 bases separating them. This CDR3 has 15 residues. The CDR3 region has the DNA TGTGCCAGCAGCCAACTGGGAGTCCCCCTCTACGAGCAGTACTTC. Translation gives CASSQLGVPLYEQYF.

V is TRBV4-3 and J is TRBJ2-3, with TRBD1 matching over 8 bases. Germline V gives CDR1 LGHNA, CDR2 YSLEER. This CDR3 has 15 residues. V was pared by 0 bases and J by 3 bases, with 2 bases of the junction left unmatched. DNA for the CDR3: TGCGCCAGCAGCCAAGACCAGGGGGCAACAGATACGCAGTATTTT. Protein: CASSQDQGATDTQYF.

The chain employs TRBV6-6 and TRBJ2-1; D could derive from TRBD1 or TRBD2 (5 bases each). Between the trimmed V and J ends, which lost 8 bases and 12 bases, there was a span of 20 bases. Germline CDR1 is MNHNY and CDR2 is SVGAGI (reference sequence). The CDR3 is made up of 13 amino acids. The CDR3 DNA follows: TGTGCCAGCGAGGGGCCCAAACGGCAGGGGCAGTTCTTC. Its protein product is CASEGPKRQGQFF.

This clonotype has only a few counts. The chain uses TRBV28 and TRBJ2-1; D may be TRBD1 (6 bases). The CDR3 contains 14 residues. Trimming took off 4 bases at V and 3 bases at J, with 10 bases between the two ends. The germline V gene has CDR1 MDHEN and CDR2 SYDVKM. The CDR3 protein is CASSSPGHYNEQFF. The DNA of the CDR3 is TGTGCCAGCAGTTCTCCGGGACACTACAATGAGCAGTTCTTC.

This chain joins TRBV15 and TRBJ2-7, with a possible D match to TRBD1 (6 bases). The CDR3 loop spans 16 amino acids. Germline lookup yields CDR1 LNHNV and CDR2 YYDKDF (reference sequence). V lost 3 bases and J lost 1, with 16 bases in between. As DNA, the CDR3 is TGTGCCACCAGCAGTCCCGGTACAGGGCCGTCCTACGAGCAGTACTTC. This translates into CATSSPGTGPSYEQYF.

The chain couples TRBV6-2 or TRBV6-3 to TRBJ2-1; no definite D call. The germline V gene has CDR1 MNHEY and CDR2 SVGEGT. The V gene lost 8 bases and the J gene lost 7 bases, with 15 bases spanning the gap. The CDR3 extends over 13 amino acids. The CDR3 spells CASPTALGNEQFF. CDR3 nucleotide sequence: TGTGCCAGCCCGACGGCGTTGGGGAATGAGCAGTTCTTC.

The gene calls are TRBV12-3 or TRBV12-4 and TRBJ2-5; TRBD1 is a possible D gene (5 bases). This CDR3 is built from 15 residues. The V end lost 5 bases, the J end lost 4 bases, and 17 bases lay between the germline ends. CDR3 coding DNA: TGTGCCAGCAGTCAAAGTAGGGAAAGGGGAGAGACCCAGTACTTC. Translation: CASSQSRERGETQYF.

The V call is TRBV12-3 or TRBV12-4, the J call TRBJ2-3; 10 bases fit TRBD1. There are 16 residues in the CDR3. Trimming took 4 bases from V and 0 from J; bases not matched to a gene: 4. Here the CDR3 DNA reads TGTGCCAGCAGTTGGGGACAGGGGTCTAGCACAGATACGCAGTATTTT. The encoded protein is CASSWGQGSSTDTQYF.

V gene TRBV27 combines with J gene TRBJ1-2; no clear D. Germline V gene lookup returns CDR1 MNHEY and CDR2 SMNVEV (reference sequence). V was trimmed by 6 bases and J by 8 bases, leaving 25 bases between them. This CDR3 has 16 residues. Here the CDR3 reads CASSRSSNELYRGYTF. In nucleotides, the CDR3 is TGTGCCAGCAGCCGCTCCTCGAATGAGTTATATAGGGGCTACACCTTC.

The chain joins TRBV13 to TRBJ1-1; D not resolved. Trimming cost V 4 bases and J 7 bases, with 7 bases left between them. The CDR3 extends over 11 amino acids. Germline CDR1 PRHDT, CDR2 FYEKMQ (reference sequence). The CDR3 protein is CASSYRGEAFF. The CDR3 DNA reads TGTGCCAGCAGCTACCGGGGTGAAGCTTTCTTT.

About this clonotype itself: This may stem from a read error, because a much larger clone lies one nucleotide away. V gene TRBV13 combines with J gene TRBJ2-1, with D possibly being TRBD2 (6 bases). V was trimmed by 0 bases and J by 4 bases, leaving 10 bases between them. The CDR3 loop spans 15 amino acids. Germline CDR1 and CDR2: PRHDT and FYEKMQ (reference sequence). The CDR3 bases are TGTGCCAGCAGCTTAGGGCGGGATGGGTACAATGAGCAGTTCTTC. Residues: CASSLGRDGYNEQFF. The full variable domain, in which reference TRBV13 and TRBJ2-1 provide the parts outside the CDR3, is AAGVIQSPRHLIKEKRETATLKCYPIPRHDTVYWYQQGPGQDPQFLISFYEKMQSDKGSIPDRFSAQQFSDYHSELNMSSLELGDSALYFCASSLGRDGYNEQFFGPGTRLTVL.

The V and J genes are TRBV20-1 and TRBJ2-1; the D gene is possibly TRBD1 (6 bases). The V gene's germline CDR1 is DFQATT and CDR2 SNEGSKA (reference sequence). The CDR3 totals 16 residues. V lost 3 bases, J lost 9 bases, and 24 bases lay in between. This CDR3 is CSASRPTGHAQGEQFF. Here the CDR3 DNA reads TGCAGTGCTAGCCGACCAACGGGACACGCCCAGGGTGAGCAGTTCTTC.

J is TRBJ1-1 and V is TRBV6-1; unclear D gene. The V gene lost 1 base and the J gene lost 4 bases, with 16 bases spanning the gap. CDR3 length: 16 amino acids. Germline V lookup: CDR1 MNHNS, CDR2 SASEGT. Written as DNA, the CDR3 is TGTGCCAGCAGTGAAGGTTGGGGAGACTTTAGCACTGAAGCTTTCTTT. This encodes CASSEGWGDFSTEAFF.

This rearrangement joins TRBV12-3 or TRBV12-4 to TRBJ2-7; 11 nucleotides agree with TRBD2. There are 14 residues in the CDR3. V was pared by 5 bases and J by 7 bases, with 7 bases of the junction left unmatched. The CDR3 DNA reads as TGTGCCAGCAGTACTAGCGGGAGTTCATGGGAGCAGTACTTC. Its translation: CASSTSGSSWEQYF.

V usage is TRBV20-1 and J usage is TRBJ2-1; possible D gene TRBD2, 5 bases. The CDR3 length is 15 residues. Trimming cost V 3 bases and J 1 base, with 13 bases left between them. The V gene's germline CDR1 is DFQATT and CDR2 SNEGSKA (reference sequence). The CDR3 nucleotides are TGCAGTGCTAGGAGCGGCGTGGTTTCCTACAATGAGCAGTTCTTC. Its protein product is CSARSGVVSYNEQFF.

CDR3 DNA sequence: TGTGCCACCAGTGCCATTCTCCAGGACGTCTATGGCTACACCTTC. Residues: CATSAILQDVYGYTF. The V call is TRBV24-1, the J call TRBJ1-2; D unresolved. Germline CDR1 and CDR2: KGHDR and SFDVKD. This CDR3 has 15 residues. Deletions cut 5 bases from V and 4 bases from J, with 16 bases between.

The chain joins TRBV4-3 to TRBJ1-1; D gene ambiguous. The CDR3 sequence is 14 residues long. The V end was cut by 0 bases, the J end by 5 bases, with 10 bases between. Germline CDR1 and CDR2: LGHNA and YSLEER. The CDR3 DNA is TGCGCCAGCAGCCAAGAGGGAATGGAGACTGAAGCTTTCTTT. It is translated as CASSQEGMETEAFF.

This chain connects TRBV27 to TRBJ2-1, with a possible D match to TRBD2 (6 bases). The V end lost 10 bases, the J end lost 8 bases, and 27 bases lay between the germline ends. The CDR3 is 16 amino acids. Germline CDR1 MNHEY, CDR2 SMNVEV (reference sequence). The CDR3 reads CATQILGLQSSDEQFF. CDR3 coding DNA: TGTGCCACCCAAATCCTGGGACTGCAGTCGTCGGATGAGCAGTTCTTC.